These 9 T cell receptor beta chains came from one sample sequenced in a study of T cells after yellow fever vaccination. TCRdb re-called the 5' RACE reads through MiXCR, storing one row per CDR3 protein. The repertoire holds approximately 300,000 distinct CDR3 sequences, 13% seen once, with roughly 0.5% in the top ten. This material consisted of CD4+ T cells sorted from PBMCs, taken 45 days after the yellow fever booster vaccination. The receptors here all came from a man between 25 and 39 years old who received the YFV17D yellow fever vaccine.

The chain employs TRBV5-1 and TRBJ2-3, with D tentatively TRBD1 (5 bases). Germline V CDR1 and CDR2: SGHRS, YFSETQ. This CDR3 is 12 amino acids long. V lost 6 bases and J lost 8, with 13 bases in between. The CDR3 DNA reads as TGCGCCAGCAAACAGGATCAAGGTACGCAGTATTTT. Translated: CASKQDQGTQYF.

The rearrangement links TRBV7-8 to TRBJ1-2; D may be TRBD1 (6 bases). This CDR3 spans 14 amino acids. The V end lost 1 base, the J end lost 8 bases, and 14 bases lay between the germline ends. Germline V gene lookup returns CDR1 SGHVS and CDR2 FQNEAQ. In DNA, the CDR3 is TGTGCCAGCAGCTTAGGGCAGGGGACGAGGGGCTACACCTTC. Amino acids: CASSLGQGTRGYTF.

This clonotype was counted many times. The gene calls are TRBV29-1 and TRBJ2-5; TRBD1 aligns across 8 bases. Germline loops: CDR1 SQVTM, CDR2 ANQGSEA. This CDR3 has 12 amino acids. The junction had 6 bases not matched to a gene; V was cut back by 7 bases and J by 5 bases. The CDR3 region has the DNA TGCAGCGCGCTACAGGGGGAGGAGACCCAGTACTTC. This gives the protein CSALQGEETQYF.

The chain recombines TRBV5-1 with TRBJ2-7; either TRBD1 or TRBD2 may supply D (5 bases each). Deletions cut 3 bases from V and 6 bases from J, with 19 bases between. CDR1 and CDR2 from the germline V gene are SGHRS and YFSETQ. The CDR3 consists of 15 residues. This chain's CDR3 is CASSSQDGAVGEQYF. DNA of the CDR3: TGCGCCAGCAGCTCACAAGACGGGGCCGTTGGCGAGCAGTACTTC.

V usage is TRBV20-1 and J usage is TRBJ2-2, with D unresolved. This CDR3 is built from 14 residues. Trimming took 3 bases from V and 5 from J, leaving 13 bases between them. The germline gives CDR1 DFQATT, CDR2 SNEGSKA (reference sequence). CDR3 amino acids: CSASHSRRTGELFF. The CDR3 nucleotides are TGCAGTGCTAGCCACTCTCGCAGAACCGGGGAGCTGTTTTTT.

This clonotype was counted only a few times. The gene calls are TRBV6-1 and TRBJ2-5, with 9 bases lining up with TRBD2. V lost 6 bases and J lost 5; bases outside the gene matches: 7. The CDR3 sequence is 14 residues long. The germline gives CDR1 MNHNS, CDR2 SASEGT. CDR3 sequence reads: CASRGGTSWETQYF. The CDR3 coding sequence is TGTGCCAGCAGGGGCGGGACTAGCTGGGAGACCCAGTACTTC.

This clonotype was picked up a small number of times. V is TRBV5-1 and J is TRBJ2-1; 12 bases line up with TRBD2. Germline trimming cut 1 base from V and 3 bases from J; bases unmatched to any gene: 26. This CDR3 is 24 amino acids long. Germline V gene lookup returns CDR1 SGHRS and CDR2 YFSETQ. The CDR3 region has the DNA TGCGCCAGCAGCTTGACCCGCGGCAGGGATTTGACTAGCGGGAGTGCCCGGAGCTACAATGAGCAGTTCTTC. Encoded protein: CASSLTRGRDLTSGSARSYNEQFF.

This chain joins TRBV5-1 and TRBJ2-3; D not resolved. The CDR3 has 15 residues. With 1 base removed from V and 0 bases from J, the gap between germline ends came to 9 bases. Germline lookup yields CDR1 SGHRS and CDR2 YFSETQ. CDR3 sequence (DNA): TGCGCCAGCAGCTTGCAAGGCTCGAGCACAGATACGCAGTATTTT. Encoded protein: CASSLQGSSTDTQYF.

V usage is TRBV28 and J usage is TRBJ1-3; D is unresolved. Germline V gene lookup returns CDR1 MDHEN and CDR2 SYDVKM. The CDR3 runs 13 residues. Trimming stripped 3 bases from V and 3 bases from J, with 6 bases between. The CDR3 reads CASSLRGGNTIYF. As DNA, the CDR3 is TGTGCCAGCAGTTTGCGTGGTGGAAACACCATATATTTT. The full variable domain, its missing parts supplied by reference TRBV28 and TRBJ1-3, is DVKVTQSSRYLVKRTGEKVFLECVQDMDHENMFWYRQDPGLGLRLIYFSYDVKMKEKGDIPEGYSVSREKKERFSLILESASTNQTSMYLCASSLRGGNTIYFGEGSWLTVV.